This section outlines one T cell receptor beta chain sequence together with its context. Its antigen remains unidentified. Reverse transcription of roughly 0.45 to 1 ug RNA was carried out with random hexamers. Amplification of TCR beta CDR3 used immunoSEQ multiplex PCR across 54 Vbeta and 13 Jbeta. Each CDR3 protein gets one entry after TCRdb re-called the immunoSEQ multiplex PCR reads with MiXCR. The sample records about 200,000 distinct CDR3 sequences, approximately 93% being singletons. The data were obtained in a study of CD8 T cells in Susac syndrome. Study findings and constraints: It was acknowledged in the study that the number of individuals who were included in its TCR sequencing and HLA analysis was relatively small.

Sequencing targeted TCR beta in T cells from blood (CD8+ and CD4+). Negative isolation yielded CD4+ and CD8+ T cells, and FACS enriched TEMRA cells. V was cut by 5 bases and J by 5 bases, with 19 bases left in between. The length of the CDR3 is 16 residues. Sequenced: CD4+ T cells from PBMCs. This sequence was found in a human donor in good health. The V gene is TRBV12-3 or TRBV12-4, the J gene TRBJ2-1; D may be TRBD1 (6 bases). CDR3 DNA sequence: TGTGCCAGCAGTCGGTCCCTGACAGGTATTAACAATGAGCAGTTCTTC. Translating gives CASSRSLTGINNEQFF.